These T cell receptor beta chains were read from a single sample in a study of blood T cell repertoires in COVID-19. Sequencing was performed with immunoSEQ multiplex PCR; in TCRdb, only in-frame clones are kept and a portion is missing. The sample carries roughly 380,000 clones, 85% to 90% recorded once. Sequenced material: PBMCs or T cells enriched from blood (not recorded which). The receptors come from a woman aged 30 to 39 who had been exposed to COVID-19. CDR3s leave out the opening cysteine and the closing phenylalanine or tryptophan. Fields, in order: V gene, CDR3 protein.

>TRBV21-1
ASSKVGADGYT
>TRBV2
ASTINSLVPTDTQY
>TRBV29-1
SISGDNEQF
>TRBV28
ASSPSGSYNSPLH
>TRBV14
ASSPDSHEQY
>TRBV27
ASSLNRGVTEAF
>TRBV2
ARGTSGTGNEQF
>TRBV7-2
ASSLVGTQERETQY
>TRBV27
ASSFLGASTDTQY
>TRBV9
ASSFPLVGLGLF
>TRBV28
ASSPPGGGYT
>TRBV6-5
ASRSSGGLGYT
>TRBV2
ASSFTSVPDTQY
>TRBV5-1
ASSYRDSTVDTIY
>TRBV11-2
ASSFSLGQSSYNEQF
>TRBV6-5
ASSPGWYNEQF
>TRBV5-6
ASSQGAGYEQY
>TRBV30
AWSVRGDYGYT
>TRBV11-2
ASSRQGANYGYT
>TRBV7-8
ASSNRRNTGELF
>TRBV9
ASSGTSGITYNEQF
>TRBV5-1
ASSGGTVYEQY
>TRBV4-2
ASSQDREGRTNEQF
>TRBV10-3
AISEGDEQF
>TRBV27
ASSRQREEEETQY
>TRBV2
ASRELTVPAYEQY
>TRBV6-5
ASSYSGGLGTEAF
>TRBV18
ASSLGQGVGELF
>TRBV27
ASSLQGEGYGYT
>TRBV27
ASRSGQEYFHGYT
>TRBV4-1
ASSPSEGAFYNEQF
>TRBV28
AILTAGPERGYT
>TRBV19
ASSVRAPGANVLT
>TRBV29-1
SVVGQGGQPQH
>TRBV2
ASRATSGNNEQF